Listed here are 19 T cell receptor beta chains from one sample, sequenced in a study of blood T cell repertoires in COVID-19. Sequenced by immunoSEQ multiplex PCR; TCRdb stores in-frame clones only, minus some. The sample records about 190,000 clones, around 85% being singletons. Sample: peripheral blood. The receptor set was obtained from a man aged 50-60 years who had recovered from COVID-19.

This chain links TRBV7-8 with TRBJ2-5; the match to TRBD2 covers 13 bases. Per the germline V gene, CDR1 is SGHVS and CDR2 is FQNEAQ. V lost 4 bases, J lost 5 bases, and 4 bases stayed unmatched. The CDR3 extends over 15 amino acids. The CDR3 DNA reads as TGTGCCAGCAGCTCCTGGACTAGCGGGAGTGAGACCCAGTACTTC. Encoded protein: CASSSWTSGSETQYF. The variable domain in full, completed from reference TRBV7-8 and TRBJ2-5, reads GAGVSQSPRYKVAKRGQDVALRCDPISGHVSLFWYQQALGQGPEFLTYFQNEAQLDKSGLPSDRFFAERPEGSVSTLKIQRTQQEDSAVYLCASSSWTSGSETQYFGPGTRLLVL.

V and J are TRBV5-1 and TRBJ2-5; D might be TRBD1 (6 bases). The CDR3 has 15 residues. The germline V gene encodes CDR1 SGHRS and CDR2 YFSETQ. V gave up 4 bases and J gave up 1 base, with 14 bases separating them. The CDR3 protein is CASSQQQGFQETQYF. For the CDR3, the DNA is TGCGCCAGCAGCCAACAACAGGGATTCCAAGAGACCCAGTACTTC.

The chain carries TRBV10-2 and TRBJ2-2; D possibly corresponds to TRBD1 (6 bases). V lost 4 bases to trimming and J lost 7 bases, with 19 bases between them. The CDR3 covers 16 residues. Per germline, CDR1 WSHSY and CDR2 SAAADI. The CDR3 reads CASSVPPGHPYGELFF. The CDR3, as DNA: TGCGCCAGCAGTGTTCCTCCGGGACATCCCTACGGGGAGCTGTTTTTT.

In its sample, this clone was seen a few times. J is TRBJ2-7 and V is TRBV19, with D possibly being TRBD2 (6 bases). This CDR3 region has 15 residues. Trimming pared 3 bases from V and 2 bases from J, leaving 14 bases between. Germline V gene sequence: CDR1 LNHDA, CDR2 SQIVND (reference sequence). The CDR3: CASSMDGSSTYEQYF. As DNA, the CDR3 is TGTGCCAGTAGTATGGACGGGAGTAGCACCTACGAGCAGTACTTC.

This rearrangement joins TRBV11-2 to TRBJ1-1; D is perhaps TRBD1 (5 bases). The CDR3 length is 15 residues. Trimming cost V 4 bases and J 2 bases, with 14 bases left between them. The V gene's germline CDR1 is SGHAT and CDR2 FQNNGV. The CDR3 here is CASSSRITGNTEAFF. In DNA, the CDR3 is TGTGCCAGCAGCTCCCGGATAACAGGTAACACTGAAGCTTTCTTT. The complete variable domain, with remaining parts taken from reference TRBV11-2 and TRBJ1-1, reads EAGVAQSPRYKIIEKRQSVAFWCNPISGHATLYWYQQILGQGPKLLIQFQNNGVVDDSQLPKDRFSAERLKGVDSTLKIQPAKLEDSAVYLCASSSRITGNTEAFFGQGTRLTVV.

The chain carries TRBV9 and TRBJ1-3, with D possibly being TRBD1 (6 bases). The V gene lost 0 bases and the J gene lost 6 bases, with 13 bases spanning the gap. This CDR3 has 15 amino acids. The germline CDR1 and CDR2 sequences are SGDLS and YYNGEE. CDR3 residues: CASSVAGGAENTIYF. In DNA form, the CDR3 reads TGTGCCAGCAGCGTAGCCGGGGGGGCTGAAAACACCATATATTTT.

The CDR3 DNA follows: TGTGCCAGCAGCTTAGGGGCGGCAGGGCGACGTGGGGCTAACACTGAAGCTTTCTTT. Protein sequence: CASSLGAAGRRGANTEAFF. This chain joins TRBV7-9 and TRBJ1-1; TRBD1 is a possible D gene (5 bases). This CDR3 has 19 residues. Germline V gene data show CDR1 as SEHNR and CDR2 as FQNEAQ (reference sequence). The V end was cut by 1 base, the J end by 2 bases, with 23 bases between.

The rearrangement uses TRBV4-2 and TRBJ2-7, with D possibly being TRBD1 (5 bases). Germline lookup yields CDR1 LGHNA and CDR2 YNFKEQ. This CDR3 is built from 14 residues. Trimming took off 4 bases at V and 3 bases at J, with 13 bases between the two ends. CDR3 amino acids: CASSPRIDSYEQYF. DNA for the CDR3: TGTGCCAGCAGCCCCCGGATCGACAGCTACGAGCAGTACTTC.

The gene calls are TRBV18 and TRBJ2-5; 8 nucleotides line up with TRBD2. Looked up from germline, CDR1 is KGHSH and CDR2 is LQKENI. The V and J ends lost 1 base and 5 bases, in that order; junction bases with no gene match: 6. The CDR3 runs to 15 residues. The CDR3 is CASSPRSGRSETQYF. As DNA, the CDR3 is TGTGCCAGCTCACCACGGAGCGGGAGATCGGAGACCCAGTACTTC.

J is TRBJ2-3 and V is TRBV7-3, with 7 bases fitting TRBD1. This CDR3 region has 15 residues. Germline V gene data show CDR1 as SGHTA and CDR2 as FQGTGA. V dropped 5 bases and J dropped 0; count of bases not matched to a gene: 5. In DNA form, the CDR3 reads TGTGCCAGCAGCCCCCGACAGGGTAGCACAGATACGCAGTATTTT. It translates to CASSPRQGSTDTQYF.

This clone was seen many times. CDR3 amino acids: CASSQEWPGGSYEQYF. DNA for the CDR3: TGCGCCAGCAGCCAAGAGTGGCCAGGGGGCTCCTACGAGCAGTACTTC. This rearrangement joins TRBV4-3 to TRBJ2-7, with 7 bases lining up with TRBD1. This CDR3 has 16 residues. Losses at the gene ends were 0 bases for V and 0 bases for J; bases not matched to a gene: 5. CDR1 and CDR2 from the germline V gene are LGHNA and YSLEER.

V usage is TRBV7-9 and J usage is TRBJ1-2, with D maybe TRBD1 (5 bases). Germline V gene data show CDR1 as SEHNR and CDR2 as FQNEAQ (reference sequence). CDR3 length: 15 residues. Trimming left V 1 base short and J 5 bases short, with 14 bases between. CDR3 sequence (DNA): TGTGCCAGCAGCTTAGGGGCGCCAGGGCTGTATGGCTACACCTTC. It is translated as CASSLGAPGLYGYTF.

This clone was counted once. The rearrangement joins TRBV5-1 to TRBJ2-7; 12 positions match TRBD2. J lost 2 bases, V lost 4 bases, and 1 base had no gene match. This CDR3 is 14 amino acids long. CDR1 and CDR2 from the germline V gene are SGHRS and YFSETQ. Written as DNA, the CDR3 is TGCGCCAGCAGCCGACTAGCGGGGGCCTACGAGCAGTACTTC. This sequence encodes CASSRLAGAYEQYF.

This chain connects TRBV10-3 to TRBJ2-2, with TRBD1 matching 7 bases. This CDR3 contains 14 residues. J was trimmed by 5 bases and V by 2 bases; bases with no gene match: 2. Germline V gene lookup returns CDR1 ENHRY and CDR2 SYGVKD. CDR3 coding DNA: TGTGCCATCAGTGAGACGACAGGGACCGGGGAGCTGTTTTTT. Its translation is CAISETTGTGELFF.

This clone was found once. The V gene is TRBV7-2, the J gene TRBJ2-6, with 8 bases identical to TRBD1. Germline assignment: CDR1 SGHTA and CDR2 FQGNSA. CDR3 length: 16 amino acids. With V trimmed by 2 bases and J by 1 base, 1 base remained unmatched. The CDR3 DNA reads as TGTGCCAGCAGCTTACGGACAGGGTCTGGGGCCAACGTCCTGACTTTC. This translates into CASSLRTGSGANVLTF.

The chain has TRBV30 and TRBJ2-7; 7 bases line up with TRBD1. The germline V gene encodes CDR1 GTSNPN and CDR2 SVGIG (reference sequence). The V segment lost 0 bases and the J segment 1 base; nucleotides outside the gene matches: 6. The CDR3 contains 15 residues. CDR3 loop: CAWSVPGTASYEQYF. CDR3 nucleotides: TGTGCCTGGAGTGTACCAGGGACAGCGTCCTACGAGCAGTACTTC.

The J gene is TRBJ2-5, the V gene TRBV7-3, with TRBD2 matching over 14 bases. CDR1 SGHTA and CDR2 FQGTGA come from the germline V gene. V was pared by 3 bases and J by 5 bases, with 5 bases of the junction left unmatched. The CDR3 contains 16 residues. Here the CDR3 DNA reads TGTGCCAGCAGCTTGAAGGGACTAGCGGGAGTTGAGACCCAGTACTTC. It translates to CASSLKGLAGVETQYF.

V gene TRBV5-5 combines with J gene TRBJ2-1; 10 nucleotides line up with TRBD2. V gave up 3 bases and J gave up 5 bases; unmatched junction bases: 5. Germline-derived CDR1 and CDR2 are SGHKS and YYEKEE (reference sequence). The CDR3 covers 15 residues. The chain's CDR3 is CASSSTSGSHNEQFF. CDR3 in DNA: TGTGCCAGCAGCTCGACTAGCGGGTCCCACAATGAGCAGTTCTTC. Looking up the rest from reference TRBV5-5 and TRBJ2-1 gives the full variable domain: DAGVTQSPTHLIKTRGQQVTLRCSPISGHKSVSWYQQVLGQGPQFIFQYYEKEERGRGNFPDRFSARQFPNYSSELNVNALLLGDSALYLCASSSTSGSHNEQFFGPGTRLTVL.

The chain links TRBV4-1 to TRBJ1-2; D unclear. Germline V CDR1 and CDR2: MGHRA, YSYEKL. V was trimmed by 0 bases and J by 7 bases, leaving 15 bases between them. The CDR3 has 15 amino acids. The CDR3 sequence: CASSQDTLLDVGYTF. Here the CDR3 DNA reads TGCGCCAGCAGCCAAGATACTTTACTTGATGTTGGCTACACCTTC.